Listed below are T cell receptor beta chains from one sample, sequenced in a study of spatial heterogeneity in lung cancer. In TCRdb, the 5' RACE reads were re-called with MiXCR into one record per CDR3 protein. This sample has roughly 82,000 distinct CDR3 sequences, with around 12% found just once. The sequences come from PBMCs, collected at surgery. These receptors were obtained from a male donor with early-stage non-small cell lung cancer. Both conserved end residues are part of each CDR3. The D gene is left open where the match is weak. Where a row states a size, it is once, few, many or the class of an expanded clone; other rows omit it.

>TRBD2|NA|TRBJ2-5|TRBV20-1
CSARGLAAKETQYF
TGCAGTGCTAGGGGACTAGCGGCAAAAGAGACCCAGTACTTC
>NA|few|TRBJ2-2|TRBV7-2
CASSSPGGTGELFF
TGTGCCAGCAGTTCACCCGGGGGCACCGGGGAGCTGTTTTTT
>NA|few|TRBJ1-5|TRBV7-2
CASSSSRGQPQHF
TGTGCCAGCAGCTCCTCCAGGGGTCAGCCCCAGCATTTT
>TRBD2|many|TRBJ2-7|TRBV5-1
CASSLRLAGEGGGEQYF
TGCGCCAGCAGCTTGAGACTAGCGGGAGAGGGCGGGGGCGAGCAGTACTTC
>NA|few|TRBJ1-1|TRBV29-1
CSVDIFGVEAFF
TGCAGCGTTGACATATTCGGGGTTGAAGCTTTCTTT
>NA|NA|TRBJ2-7|TRBV27
CASSLMAGVAYEQYF
TGTGCCAGCAGTTTAATGGCAGGGGTTGCCTACGAGCAGTACTTC
>NA|NA|TRBJ2-6|TRBV6-5
CASSYSPGAGSGANVLTF
TGTGCCAGCAGTTATTCCCCGGGGGCAGGCTCTGGGGCCAACGTCCTGACTTTC
>TRBD1|few|TRBJ2-5|TRBV5-1
CASSLEGQGTETQYF
TGCGCCAGCAGCTTGGAGGGACAGGGGACCGAGACCCAGTACTTC
>NA|few|TRBJ1-5|TRBV20-1
CSARELGDNQPQHF
TGCAGTGCTAGAGAGCTAGGCGACAATCAGCCCCAGCATTTT
>TRBD2|NA|TRBJ2-7|TRBV3-1
CASSHLGRGAYEQYF
TGTGCCAGCAGCCACCTAGGGCGGGGGGCCTACGAGCAGTACTTC
>TRBD1|few|TRBJ1-1|TRBV5-1
CASRGQTENTEAFF
TGCGCCAGCAGGGGACAGACCGAGAACACTGAAGCTTTCTTT
>TRBD1|NA|TRBJ2-5|TRBV27
CASRGDSQETQYF
TGTGCCAGCAGGGGGGACAGCCAAGAGACCCAGTACTTC
>NA|many|TRBJ1-1|TRBV11-2
CASSSRGRGNTEAFF
TGTGCCAGCAGCTCACGGGGGAGAGGGAACACTGAAGCTTTCTTT
>NA|NA|TRBJ2-7|TRBV5-1
CASSPQGNEQYF
TGCGCCAGCAGCCCACAGGGAAACGAGCAGTACTTC
>NA|many|TRBJ2-3|TRBV7-9
CASSPGLDTDTQYF
TGTGCCAGCAGCCCAGGACTGGACACAGATACGCAGTATTTT
>NA|many|TRBJ2-7|TRBV29-1
CSVEGRYEQYF
TGCAGCGTTGAAGGCCGTTACGAGCAGTACTTC
>TRBD2|NA|TRBJ2-1|TRBV20-1
CSASPPSGVFHEQFF
TGCAGTGCTAGTCCGCCTAGCGGGGTATTTCATGAGCAGTTCTTC
>NA|few|TRBJ1-1|TRBV20-1
CSARLGEAFF
TGCAGTGCTAGACTGGGTGAAGCTTTCTTT
>NA|many|TRBJ2-2|TRBV10-3
CAIATVENTGELFF
TGTGCCATCGCAACGGTCGAGAACACCGGGGAGCTGTTTTTT
>NA|many|TRBJ1-4|TRBV6-6
CASSYVQADNEKLFF
TGTGCCAGCAGTTACGTGCAGGCGGATAATGAAAAACTGTTTTTT
>NA|NA|TRBJ2-7|TRBV4-1
CASSQESVQAQQYF
TGCGCCAGCAGCCAAGAATCGGTACAGGCCCAGCAGTACTTC
>NA|NA|TRBJ2-1|TRBV3-1
CASSQGGEGNEQFF
TGTGCCAGCAGCCAAGGAGGGGAAGGGAATGAGCAGTTCTTC
>NA|once|TRBJ1-5|TRBV12-3/TRBV12-4
CASSPQDQPQHF
TGTGCCAGCAGCCCCCAGGATCAGCCCCAGCATTTT
>NA|NA|TRBJ2-1|TRBV29-1
CSATEINEQFF
TGCAGCGCAACGGAAATCAATGAGCAGTTCTTC
>TRBD1|NA|TRBJ2-3|TRBV5-1
CASSLEGQGASDTQYF
TGCGCCAGCAGCTTGGAGGGACAGGGGGCTTCAGATACGCAGTATTTT
>NA|NA|TRBJ2-3|TRBV6-2/TRBV6-3
CASSYSISSPSTDTQYF
TGTGCCAGCAGTTACTCGATTAGTAGTCCTAGCACAGATACGCAGTATTTT
>TRBD1|few|TRBJ1-5|TRBV6-2/TRBV6-3
CASSPGQAGQPQHF
TGTGCCAGCAGCCCCGGACAGGCTGGACAGCCCCAGCATTTT
>TRBD2|NA|TRBJ2-2|TRBV5-4
CASSAGLAGGVGELFF
TGTGCCAGCAGCGCTGGACTAGCGGGAGGGGTCGGGGAGCTGTTTTTT
>NA|few|TRBJ1-5|TRBV2
CASRRGTGNQPQHF
TGTGCCAGCAGGAGGGGGACGGGCAATCAGCCCCAGCATTTT
>NA|few|TRBJ2-3|TRBV5-4
CASSTTTTDTQYF
TGTGCCAGCAGCACGACTACCACGGATACGCAGTATTTT
>NA|NA|TRBJ2-1|TRBV2
CASRSESEQFF
TGTGCCAGCAGATCGGAGTCTGAGCAGTTCTTC
>TRBD2|NA|TRBJ2-3|TRBV29-1
CSVRTSGRSTDTQYF
TGCAGCGTCCGGACTAGCGGGAGGAGTACAGATACGCAGTATTTT
>TRBD1|NA|TRBJ1-2|TRBV9
CASRPTGGFGYTF
TGTGCCAGCCGACCGACAGGGGGGTTTGGCTACACCTTC
>NA|NA|TRBJ1-2|TRBV12-5
CASGSPYPGEDGYTF
TGTGCTAGTGGTTCGCCCTACCCCGGGGAAGATGGCTACACCTTC
>NA|many|TRBJ1-2|TRBV29-1
CSVETSGEGYTF
TGCAGCGTTGAAACATCAGGAGAGGGCTACACCTTC
>TRBD2|NA|TRBJ2-7|TRBV6-6
CASSYSTVKAGGPSYEQYF
TGTGCCAGCAGTTACTCGACAGTAAAAGCGGGGGGCCCCTCCTACGAGCAGTACTTC
>NA|few|TRBJ2-1|TRBV10-3
CAISESMAGDEQFF
TGTGCCATCAGTGAGTCGATGGCAGGGGATGAGCAGTTCTTC
>NA|NA|TRBJ2-7|TRBV4-2
CASSQDRSFSYEQYF
TGTGCCAGCAGCCAAGATCGGAGTTTCTCCTACGAGCAGTACTTC
>NA|NA|TRBJ2-7|TRBV12-3/TRBV12-4
CASSLDSLLGAYEQYF
TGTGCCAGCAGTTTGGACAGCTTATTGGGGGCCTACGAGCAGTACTTC
>NA|NA|TRBJ2-1|TRBV20-1
CSASGQVRRNEQFF
TGCAGTGCTAGCGGGCAGGTCCGGCGGAATGAGCAGTTCTTC
>NA|NA|TRBJ2-5|TRBV5-6
CASSFYRVTETQYF
TGTGCCAGCAGCTTCTACAGGGTAACAGAGACCCAGTACTTC
>TRBD1|few|TRBJ1-2|TRBV5-5
CASSLGGQGYGYTF
TGTGCCAGCAGCTTGGGGGGACAGGGCTATGGCTACACCTTC
>TRBD2|few|TRBJ2-7|TRBV6-1
CASSTTSLSYEQYF
TGTGCCAGCAGCACGACTAGCCTCTCCTACGAGCAGTACTTC
>TRBD1|once|TRBJ2-1|TRBV5-1
CASSLGGTGVYNEQFF
TGCGCCAGCAGCTTGGGTGGGACAGGGGTATACAATGAGCAGTTCTTC
>NA|few|TRBJ1-1|TRBV24-1
CATSDHSGRNTEAFF
TGTGCCACCAGTGACCATTCAGGGCGAAACACTGAAGCTTTCTTT
>NA|few|TRBJ1-1|TRBV11-2
CASRPGDDTEAFF
TGTGCCAGCAGGCCAGGGGACGACACTGAAGCTTTCTTT
>NA|NA|TRBJ2-5|TRBV5-4
CASSLTAGSKETQYF
TGTGCCAGCAGCTTGACGGCGGGGAGTAAAGAGACCCAGTACTTC